This entry is about one T cell receptor beta chain. Its target antigen remains unknown. No base-level quality is on record; no much larger clone is a single base apart. CDR1 and CDR2 are drawn from the germline V gene (reference sequence): LNHDA, SQIVND. V loses 7 bases, J loses 3 bases, and the germline ends lie 10 bases apart. The CDR3 goes from the cysteine to the phenylalanine over 12 residues. CDR3 DNA only is kept here, 36 bases in frame from base 1. This specimen comes from a study of T cell changes during pregnancy in multiple sclerosis (dated by TCRdb to 2018 to 2020). The study in broad terms: Changes in the T cell repertoire over the course of pregnancy were examined in this study in women with multiple sclerosis.

Libraries were constructed by the immunoSEQ multiplex PCR assay. TCRdb retrieved this table from immuneACCESS and kept in-frame rearrangements only. Not all clones are present; in checked studies, unresolved V genes account for under half, and no reason is known for the remainder. In all, the sample holds around 30,000 clones, and 90% of those were seen once. Approximately 4.7% of the sample lies in the top ten. The chain employs TRBV19 and TRBJ2-7, with a weak D call of TRBD1 (6 bases match). The sequences come from CD8+ T cells from peripheral blood mononuclear cells, collected in the second trimester of pregnancy. The receptor's source is a female donor with multiple sclerosis, enrolled in a pregnancy study. The bases read TGTGCCAGTACGGACAGTCTCTACGAGCAGTACTTC. It translates to CASTDSLYEQYF.